Here is one TCR beta chain with its context. This entry belongs to a study of technical replicates of blood from a few donors. Clones were read by immunoSEQ multiplex PCR, and TCRdb kept only the in-frame ones, dropping some. The repertoire has under 35,000 clones, about 92% of them found once; the top ten carry around 3.9%. CDR1 and CDR2 (germline): SGHTA, FQGNSA. Between the trimmed V and J ends, which lost 7 bases and 2 bases, there was a span of 17 bases. This CDR3 has 16 amino acids. The sample comprised PBMCs. The receptor was isolated from a human donor in good health. Some clones in this sample may be carry-over from other donors' samples. The V gene is TRBV7-2, the J gene TRBJ2-2; perhaps TRBD2 as D (6 bases). CDR3 coding DNA: TGTGCCAGCACACCGAGGGGACTCGGAAACACCGGGGAGCTGTTTTTT. Protein sequence: CASTPRGLGNTGELFF.